The 9 T cell receptor beta chains given below trace back to one sample, sequenced in a study of control samples from healthy donors and cancer patients. The assay was immunoSEQ multiplex PCR, and TCRdb's table has in-frame clones only and misses some. This sample has 75,000 to 90,000 clones, with around nine tenths found just once. The material sequenced was blood. The source of these receptors is a man aged 25 to 45 in good health.

This rearrangement joins TRBV5-1 to TRBJ1-1, with D maybe TRBD1 (5 bases). The ends were cut back, 6 bases at V and 1 base at J, with 13 bases in the middle. This CDR3 has 14 amino acids. The germline CDR1 and CDR2 sequences are SGHRS and YFSETQ. The chain's CDR3 is CASNVGHQNTEAFF. CDR3 DNA sequence: TGCGCCAGCAATGTTGGACATCAGAACACTGAAGCTTTCTTT.

This clone was recorded once. This chain joins TRBV12-3 or TRBV12-4 and TRBJ1-1; no clear D. The V and J ends lost 6 bases and 2 bases respectively, with 10 bases between them. This CDR3 has 13 amino acids. The CDR3 DNA reads TGTGCCAGCAGAGTGGACGGAAACACTGAAGCTTTCTTT. It codes for CASRVDGNTEAFF.

This clone has a single count. The V and J genes are TRBV4-2 and TRBJ1-1; D uncertain. Looked up from germline, CDR1 is LGHNA and CDR2 is YNFKEQ. V lost 5 bases and J 4 bases, leaving 17 bases between the germline ends. The CDR3 consists of 15 residues. This CDR3 is CASSFPRAGGTEAFF. CDR3 DNA: TGTGCCAGCAGCTTTCCGAGGGCAGGTGGCACTGAAGCTTTCTTT.

The chain recombines TRBV24-1 with TRBJ1-2; 10 bases are a match to TRBD1. The CDR3 extends over 15 amino acids. Unmatched junction bases numbered 10, after V lost 9 bases and J lost 4 bases. CDR1 and CDR2 from the germline V gene are KGHDR and SFDVKD. CDR3 loop: CATAPSGTGVYGYTF. The CDR3 bases are TGTGCCACCGCCCCATCCGGGACAGGGGTCTATGGCTACACCTTC.

This chain connects TRBV6-6 to TRBJ1-1; D might be TRBD1 (5 bases). The CDR3 runs 16 residues. The V end was cut by 3 bases, the J end by 2 bases, with 16 bases between. Germline V gene lookup returns CDR1 MNHNY and CDR2 SVGAGI (reference sequence). Here the CDR3 reads CASSYTVGRTNTEAFF. CDR3 coding DNA: TGTGCCAGCAGTTATACTGTCGGGCGGACAAACACTGAAGCTTTCTTT.

V and J are TRBV5-1 and TRBJ1-4; 9 bases agree with TRBD1. Germline V gene data show CDR1 as SGHRS and CDR2 as YFSETQ. This CDR3 spans 13 amino acids. V gave up 7 bases and J gave up 5 bases; unmatched junction bases: 3. The CDR3 spells CASGQGPNEKLFF. CDR3 coding DNA: TGCGCCAGCGGACAGGGGCCGAATGAAAAACTGTTTTTT.

The V gene is TRBV19, the J gene TRBJ1-2; D unresolved. Between the trimmed V and J ends, which lost 5 bases and 8 bases, there was a span of 24 bases. This CDR3 comprises 16 residues. Per germline, CDR1 LNHDA and CDR2 SQIVND (reference sequence). The CDR3 region is CASSPRQAGWVEGYTF. The CDR3 coding sequence is TGTGCCAGTAGTCCTCGCCAGGCGGGTTGGGTAGAAGGCTACACCTTC.

This clone was counted once. Its ends do not fully match the called genes, so a read error is possible. The J gene is TRBJ2-4, the V gene TRBV7-2; either TRBD1 or TRBD2 may fit D (6 bases each). The CDR3 is made up of 13 amino acids. Per the germline V gene, CDR1 is SGHTA and CDR2 is FQGNSA. The CDR3 is CASSLDGGYSGGF. In DNA, the CDR3 is TGTGCCAGCAGCTTAGACGGGGGCTACAGTGGAGGATTC. Looking up the rest from reference TRBV7-2 and TRBJ2-4 gives the full variable domain: GAGVSQSPSNKVTEKGKDVELRCDPISGHTALYWYRQSLGQGLEFLIYFQGNSAPDKSGLPSDRFSAERTGGSVSTLTIQRTQQEDSAVYLCASSLDGGYSGGFGAGTRLSVL.

The chain has TRBV5-1 and TRBJ2-3; D ambiguous. Germline V CDR1 and CDR2: SGHRS, YFSETQ. The CDR3 is 14 amino acids. Trimming cost V 4 bases and J 0 bases, with 9 bases left between them. CDR3 in DNA: TGCGCCAGCAGCCTGAGTTCCAGCACAGATACGCAGTATTTT. Translation: CASSLSSSTDTQYF.